These 17 T cell receptor beta chains were sequenced from one sample in a study of blood T cell repertoires in COVID-19. The table came from immunoSEQ multiplex PCR; TCRdb's copy has only in-frame clones and leaves some out. The data show 150,000 to 200,000 clones, 75% to 85% seen once. The material sequenced was PBMCs or T cells enriched from blood (not recorded which). The origin of the receptors is a woman between 50 and 59 years old with acute COVID-19.

The chain joins TRBV7-9 to TRBJ1-4; unclear D gene. The CDR3 consists of 14 residues. Germline V CDR1 and CDR2: SEHNR, FQNEAQ (reference sequence). V was clipped by 3 bases and J by 0 bases, with 5 bases between them. The CDR3 is CASSFVATNEKLFF. Here the CDR3 DNA reads TGTGCCAGCAGCTTCGTTGCAACTAATGAAAAACTGTTTTTT.

The J gene is TRBJ2-3, the V gene TRBV2; no firm D call. V lost 8 bases and J lost 5, with 11 bases in between. From germline, CDR1 is SNHLY and CDR2 FYNNEI. The CDR3 has 12 residues. The CDR3, as DNA: TGTGCCAGCGGCCTGGTTGTAGATACGCAGTATTTT. Translated: CASGLVVDTQYF.

V gene TRBV24-1 combines with J gene TRBJ2-2, with D hard to call. Germline CDR1 reads KGHDR; CDR2 reads SFDVKD. V lost 5 bases and J 4 bases, leaving 7 bases between the germline ends. This CDR3 region has 13 residues. The CDR3 DNA reads TGTGCCACCAGTGCGGGTCGCACCGGGGAGCTGTTTTTT. The encoded protein is CATSAGRTGELFF.

This clone occurred a few times. The V and J genes are TRBV2 and TRBJ1-5; 7 positions agree with TRBD1. V trimming: 6 bases; J trimming: 3 bases; junction bases outside the gene matches: 8. The CDR3 length is 15 residues. Germline lookup yields CDR1 SNHLY and CDR2 FYNNEI. The chain's CDR3 is CASRRDSENNQPQHF. CDR3 in DNA: TGTGCCAGCAGACGGGACAGCGAGAACAATCAGCCCCAGCATTTT.

The gene calls are TRBV9 and TRBJ1-3, with a weak D call TRBD1 (6 bases). V lost 3 bases and J lost 8, with 18 bases in between. CDR1 SGDLS and CDR2 YYNGEE come from the germline V gene. The CDR3 consists of 15 residues. DNA of the CDR3: TGTGCCAGCAGCGAGGGGGACACCGGGGTTCACACCATATATTTT. Translated, it gives CASSEGDTGVHTIYF.

The rearrangement links TRBV18 to TRBJ2-1, with D possibly matching TRBD2 (6 bases). Trimming pared 1 base from V and 6 bases from J, leaving 10 bases between. CDR3 length: 14 residues. Per germline, CDR1 KGHSH and CDR2 LQKENI. CDR3 residues: CASSPRQGGNEQFF. The CDR3 bases are TGTGCCAGCTCACCACGTCAGGGAGGCAATGAGCAGTTCTTC.

The V gene is TRBV5-1, the J gene TRBJ2-5; D is possibly TRBD2 (6 bases). CDR1 SGHRS and CDR2 YFSETQ come from the germline V gene. The CDR3 consists of 16 residues. Trimming left V 1 base short and J 5 bases short, with 18 bases between. CDR3 in amino acids: CASSLTDRASEETQYF. The CDR3, as DNA: TGCGCCAGCAGCTTGACCGATAGAGCTAGCGAGGAGACCCAGTACTTC.

This clone was seen only a few times. V gene TRBV28 combines with J gene TRBJ1-1; no definite D call. CDR3 length: 16 amino acids. Between the trimmed V and J ends, which lost 3 bases and 5 bases, there was a span of 19 bases. CDR1 and CDR2 (germline): MDHEN, SYDVKM. CDR3 in amino acids: CASSFRPVAGETEAFF. The CDR3 nucleotides read TGTGCCAGCAGTTTCCGACCCGTTGCGGGCGAGACTGAAGCTTTCTTT.

The CDR3 is CASRLAKPGQGSYEQYV. CDR3 in DNA: TGTGCAAGTCGCTTAGCAAAACCGGGACAGGGCTCCTACGAGCAGTACGTC. This chain joins TRBV12-2 and TRBJ2-7; no check of the table's D call, TRBD1, against the DNA was made. TRBV12-2 is a pseudogene locus. This CDR3 spans 17 amino acids.

CDR3 bases: TGTGCCAGCAAGCCAGGGTTGGCAAACATTCAGTACTTC. Translated, it gives CASKPGLANIQYF. The J gene is TRBJ2-4, the V gene TRBV19; a weak D match, TRBD1 (5 bases). The germline gives CDR1 LNHDA, CDR2 SQIVND (reference sequence). CDR3 length: 13 residues. V gave up 9 bases and J gave up 6 bases, with 15 bases separating them.

The rearrangement joins TRBV6-5 to TRBJ1-6; 9 bases are shared with TRBD1. V trimming: 8 bases; J trimming: 7 bases; junction bases outside the gene matches: 3. CDR1 and CDR2 (germline): MNHEY, SVGAGI. The CDR3 runs to 13 residues. CDR3: CASGDRENSPLHF. The DNA of the CDR3 is TGTGCCAGCGGGGACAGGGAGAATTCACCCCTCCACTTT.

The V and J genes are TRBV28 and TRBJ2-1; no clear D gene. The CDR3 length is 16 residues. V was clipped by 5 bases and J by 0 bases, with 14 bases between them. Looked up from germline, CDR1 is MDHEN and CDR2 is SYDVKM. This chain's CDR3 is CASSPDRADSYNEQFF. DNA of the CDR3: TGTGCCAGCAGTCCAGACCGCGCGGACTCCTACAATGAGCAGTTCTTC. The variable domain in full, completed from reference TRBV28 and TRBJ2-1, reads DVKVTQSSRYLVKRTGEKVFLECVQDMDHENMFWYRQDPGLGLRLIYFSYDVKMKEKGDIPEGYSVSREKKERFSLILESASTNQTSMYLCASSPDRADSYNEQFFGPGTRLTVL.

This clone was seen a handful of times. The DNA of the CDR3 is TGCGCCAGCAGCTTCCAGAATACGCAGTATTTT. It translates to CASSFQNTQYF. The chain recombines TRBV5-1 with TRBJ2-3, with no clear D. Trimming left V 2 bases short and J 7 bases short, with 5 bases between. The length of the CDR3 is 11 residues. Germline V gene lookup returns CDR1 SGHRS and CDR2 YFSETQ.

The V and J genes are TRBV28 and TRBJ2-7; TRBD1 aligns across 7 bases. Germline trimming cut 8 bases from V and 0 bases from J; bases unmatched to any gene: 7. Germline CDR1 is MDHEN and CDR2 is SYDVKM. The CDR3 consists of 14 residues. The CDR3 region has the DNA TGTGCCAGCGGGGCAGGGGGAAGCTCCTACGAGCAGTACGTC. Encoded protein: CASGAGGSSYEQYV.

The chain employs TRBV29-1 and TRBJ1-4, with D perhaps TRBD1 (6 bases). The CDR3 covers 15 residues. Germline V gene lookup returns CDR1 SQVTM and CDR2 ANQGSEA. The V gene lost 0 bases and the J gene lost 8 bases, with 16 bases spanning the gap. The CDR3 nucleotides read TGCAGCGTTGAAGAGGCGCAGGGGTACGGAGAAAAACTGTTTTTT. Translated, it gives CSVEEAQGYGEKLFF. The full variable domain, completed using reference TRBV29-1 and TRBJ1-4, is SAVISQKPSRDICQRGTSLTIQCQVDSQVTMMFWYRQQPGQSLTLIATANQGSEATYESGFVIDKFPISRPNLTFSTLTVSNMSPEDSSIYLCSVEEAQGYGEKLFFGSGTQLSVL.

The rearrangement uses TRBV5-1 and TRBJ2-2; maybe TRBD2 (6 bases). The CDR3 runs 15 residues. CDR1 and CDR2 (germline): SGHRS, YFSETQ. V lost 5 bases, J lost 4 bases, and 15 bases lay in between. For the CDR3, the DNA is TGCGCCAGCAGTCCCCTAGCGTCGGGCACCGGGGAGCTGTTTTTT. It is translated as CASSPLASGTGELFF. The full variable domain, completed using reference TRBV5-1 and TRBJ2-2, is KAGVTQTPRYLIKTRGQQVTLSCSPISGHRSVSWYQQTPGQGLQFLFEYFSETQRNKGNFPGRFSGRQFSNSRSEMNVSTLELGDSALYLCASSPLASGTGELFFGEGSRLTVL.

The chain couples TRBV19 to TRBJ2-2, with a tentative D call TRBD1 (5 bases). The germline CDR1 and CDR2 sequences are LNHDA and SQIVND (reference sequence). Trimming removed 3 bases from V and 6 bases from J, with 11 bases in between. CDR3 size: 14 residues. Written as DNA, the CDR3 is TGTGCCAGTAGTATCCTCGACAGATCCGGGGAGCTGTTTTTT. This codes for CASSILDRSGELFF.